Here is one TCR beta chain with its context. Its matching antigen is unknown. The record originates from a study of cytomegalovirus exposure and HLA in healthy donors. General study results and limits: Immune exposure was documented only through CMV serostatus. A later analysis showed that HLA-associated TCR beta chains had undergone more clonal expansion than equally common others.

The PCR used 60 Vbeta and 13 Jbeta primers. Data came from immunoSEQ multiplex PCR; TCRdb stores just in-frame clones and leaves some out. Among some 150,000 clones, 70% were seen once, and the ten largest hold 1.5% to 2%. This receptor was obtained from a woman in her twenties or thirties in good health and CMV-seronegative. Sequenced material: PBMCs.

The CDR3 loop reads CASNTGGNYGYTF. As DNA, the CDR3 is TGTGCCAGCAATACAGGGGGCAACTATGGCTACACCTTC. The chain joins TRBV6-1 to TRBJ1-2; TRBD1 aligns across 9 bases. Germline values: CDR1 MNHNS, CDR2 SASEGT. The ends lost 7 bases at V and 2 bases at J; junction bases unmatched: 2. This CDR3 has 13 residues.